The clone carrying this TCR beta chain was counted only a few times. Its antigen is undetermined. This specimen belongs to a study of T cells in Graves' hyperthyroidism and ophthalmopathy. Study background: It was at initial diagnosis, before any treatment, that peripheral blood was collected. Whole-study results and caveats: Model-based prediction identified ophthalmopathy a median around 6.5 months prior to its onset.

RNA transcripts were the template for amplifying TCR beta CDR3 regions. Primed by the HTBI set, a first-round RT-PCR was run on the TCR CDR3. Each CDR3 protein is one row after TCRdb ran MiXCR on the multiplex PCR reads. The data show 360,000 or so distinct CDR3 sequences, about 16% seen once. Germline V CDR1 and CDR2: LNHDA, SQIVND (reference sequence). This CDR3 region has 15 residues. The V end was cut by 5 bases, the J end by 6 bases, with 20 bases between. Not enrolled were patients with uncontrolled infection, other autoimmune disease, pregnancy or lactation. Used for diagnoses were clinical symptoms, serum thyroxine and TRAb, thyroid ultrasound and orbital computed tomography.

Sequenced input: blood. V is TRBV19 and J is TRBJ2-7; D unclear. The receptor comes from a woman in her sixties with Graves' ophthalmopathy. For the CDR3, the DNA is TGTGCCAGTAGTTTCAGGACCAATCTTGCCGTCGAGCAGTACTTC. Amino acids: CASSFRTNLAVEQYF.